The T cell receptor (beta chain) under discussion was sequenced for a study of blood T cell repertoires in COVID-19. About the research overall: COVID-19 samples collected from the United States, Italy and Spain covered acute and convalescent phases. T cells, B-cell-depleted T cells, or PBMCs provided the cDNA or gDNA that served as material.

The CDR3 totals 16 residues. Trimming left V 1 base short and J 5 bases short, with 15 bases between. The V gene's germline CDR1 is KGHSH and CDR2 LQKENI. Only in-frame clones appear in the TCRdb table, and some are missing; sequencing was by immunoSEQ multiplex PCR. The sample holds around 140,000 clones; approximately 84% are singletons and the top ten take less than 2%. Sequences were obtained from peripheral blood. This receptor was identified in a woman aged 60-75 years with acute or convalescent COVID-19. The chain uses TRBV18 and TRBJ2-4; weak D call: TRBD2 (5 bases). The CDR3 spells CASSPLASDFQNIQYF. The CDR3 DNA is TGTGCCAGCTCACCACTAGCGAGTGACTTCCAAAACATTCAGTACTTC.